This TCR beta chain was retrieved from a study of response to subunit inactivated influenza vaccine. Findings of the study overall: Researchers suggested that each seasonal influenza vaccination recruits few new T cells.

TCRdb re-derived calls from the RT-PCR reads in MiXCR, one entry per CDR3 protein. In the table there are under 800,000 distinct CDR3 sequences, over 11% of which are singletons. Turning to this clonotype: As yet, its antigen is unknown.

The length of the CDR3 is 16 residues. Germline-derived CDR1 and CDR2 are SGHRS and YFSETQ. The V gene end was trimmed by 4 bases and the J gene end by 4 bases; junction bases not matched to a gene: 8. The genes are TRBV5-1 and TRBJ1-3, with TRBD1 matching over 10 bases. The TCR originated in a man in his forties or fifties who received an inactivated influenza vaccine. The sequenced sample was PBMCs from blood, obtained about 14 days before vaccination. The CDR3 DNA follows: TGCGCCAGCAGCCCGATGGGACAGGGGCACGGAAACACCATATATTTT. It translates to CASSPMGQGHGNTIYF.